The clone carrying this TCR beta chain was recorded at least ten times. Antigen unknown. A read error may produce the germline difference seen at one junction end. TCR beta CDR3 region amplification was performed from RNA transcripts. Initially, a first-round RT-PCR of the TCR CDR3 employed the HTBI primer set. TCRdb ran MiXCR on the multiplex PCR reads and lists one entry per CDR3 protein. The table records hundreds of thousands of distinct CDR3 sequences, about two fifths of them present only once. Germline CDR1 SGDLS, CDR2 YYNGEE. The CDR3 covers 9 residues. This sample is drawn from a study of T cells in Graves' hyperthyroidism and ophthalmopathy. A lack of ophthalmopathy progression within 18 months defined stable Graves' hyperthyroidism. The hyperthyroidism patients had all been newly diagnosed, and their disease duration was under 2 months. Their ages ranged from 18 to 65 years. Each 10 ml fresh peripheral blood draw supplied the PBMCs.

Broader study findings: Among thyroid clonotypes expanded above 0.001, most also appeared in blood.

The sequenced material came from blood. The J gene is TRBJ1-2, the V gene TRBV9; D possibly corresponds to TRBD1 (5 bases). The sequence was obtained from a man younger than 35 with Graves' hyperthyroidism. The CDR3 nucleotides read TGTGCCAGCAGCCCCCGGGACGACTTC. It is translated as CASSPRDDF. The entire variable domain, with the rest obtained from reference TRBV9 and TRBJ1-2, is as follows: DSGVTQTPKHLITATGQRVTLRCSPRSGDLSVYWYQQSLDQGLQFLIQYYNGEERAKGNILERFSAQQFPDLHSELNLSSLELGDSALYFCASSPRDDFGSGTRLTVV.